Included here is one T cell receptor beta chain sequence, with context. What it recognizes is unknown. The data originate from a study of OX40 agonist ivuxolimab in advanced cancers. Study-level background: Clinicians treated patients with ivuxolimab, an agonistic anti-OX40 (CD134) antibody.

The CDR3 contains 14 residues. Trimming at V came to 7 bases and at J to 0 bases, leaving 8 bases not matched to a gene. Germline V gene lookup returns CDR1 GTSNPN and CDR2 SVGIG (reference sequence). Study conclusions and caveats: Patients who responded partially at 0.1-3.0 mg/kg showed clonal expansion ranking among the lowest.

Method: immunoSEQ multiplex PCR; TCRdb's copy keeps in-frame clones and lacks some. The table has about 68,000 clones, 82% seen once; the top ten hold 11%. This chain connects TRBV30 to TRBJ1-2; 7 nucleotides line up with TRBD1. The sequenced sample was CD4+ or CD8+ T cells sorted from blood, obtained in a trial of the OX40 agonist ivuxolimab. The TCR originated in an adult with an advanced solid tumor such as melanoma, head and neck, liver or kidney cancer. CDR3 nucleotides: TGTGCCTTGGAAGGGGGCCGTTCTAACTATGGCTACACCTTC. Protein product: CALEGGRSNYGYTF.